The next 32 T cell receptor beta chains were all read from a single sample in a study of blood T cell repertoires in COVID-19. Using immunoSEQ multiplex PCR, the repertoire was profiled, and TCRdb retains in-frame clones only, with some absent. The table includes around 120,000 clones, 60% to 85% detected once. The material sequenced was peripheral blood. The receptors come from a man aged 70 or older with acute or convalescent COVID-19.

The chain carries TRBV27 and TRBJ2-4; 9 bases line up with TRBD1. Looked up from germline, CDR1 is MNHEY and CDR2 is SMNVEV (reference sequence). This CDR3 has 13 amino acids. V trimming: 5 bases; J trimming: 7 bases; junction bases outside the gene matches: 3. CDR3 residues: CASSPGTGNIQYF. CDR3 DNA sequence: TGTGCCAGCAGTCCCGGGACAGGGAACATTCAGTACTTC.

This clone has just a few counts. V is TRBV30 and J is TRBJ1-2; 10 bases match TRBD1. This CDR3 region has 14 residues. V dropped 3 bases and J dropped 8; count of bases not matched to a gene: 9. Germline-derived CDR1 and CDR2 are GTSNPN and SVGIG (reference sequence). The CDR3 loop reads CAWRASRDRGGYTF. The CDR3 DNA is TGTGCCTGGAGGGCGAGCCGGGACAGGGGCGGCTACACCTTC. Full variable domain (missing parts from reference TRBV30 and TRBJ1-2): SQTIHQWPATLVQPVGSPLSLECTVEGTSNPNLYWYRQAAGRGLQLLFYSVGIGQISSEVPQNLSASRPQDRQFILSSKKLLLSDSGFYLCAWRASRDRGGYTFGSGTRLTVV.

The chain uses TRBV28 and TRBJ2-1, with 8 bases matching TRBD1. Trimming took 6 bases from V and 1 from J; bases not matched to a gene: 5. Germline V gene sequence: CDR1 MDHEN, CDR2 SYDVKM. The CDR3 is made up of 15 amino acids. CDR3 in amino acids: CASRPGGRSYNEQFF. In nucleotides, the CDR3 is TGTGCCAGCAGACCAGGGGGCCGATCCTACAATGAGCAGTTCTTC. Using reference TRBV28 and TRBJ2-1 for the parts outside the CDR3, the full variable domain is DVKVTQSSRYLVKRTGEKVFLECVQDMDHENMFWYRQDPGLGLRLIYFSYDVKMKEKGDIPEGYSVSREKKERFSLILESASTNQTSMYLCASRPGGRSYNEQFFGPGTRLTVL.

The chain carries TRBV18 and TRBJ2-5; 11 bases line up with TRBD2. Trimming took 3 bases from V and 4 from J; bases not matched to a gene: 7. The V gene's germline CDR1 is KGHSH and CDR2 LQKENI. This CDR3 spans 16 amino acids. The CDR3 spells CASSPNGLAGGETQYF. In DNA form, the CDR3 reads TGTGCCAGCTCACCGAATGGGCTAGCGGGAGGAGAGACCCAGTACTTC.

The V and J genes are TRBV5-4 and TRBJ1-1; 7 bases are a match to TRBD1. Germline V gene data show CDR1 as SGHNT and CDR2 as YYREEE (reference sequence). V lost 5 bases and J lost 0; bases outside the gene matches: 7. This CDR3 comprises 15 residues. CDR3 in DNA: TGTGCCAGCAGTTACGGACAGGTATTGAACACTGAAGCTTTCTTT. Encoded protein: CASSYGQVLNTEAFF.

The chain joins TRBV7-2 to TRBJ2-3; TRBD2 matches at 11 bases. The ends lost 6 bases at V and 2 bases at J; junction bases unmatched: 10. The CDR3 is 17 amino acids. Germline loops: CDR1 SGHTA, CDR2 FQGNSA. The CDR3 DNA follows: TGTGCCAGCAGGAGAAGGCTAGCGGGGGGTACCACAGATACGCAGTATTTT. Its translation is CASRRRLAGGTTDTQYF.

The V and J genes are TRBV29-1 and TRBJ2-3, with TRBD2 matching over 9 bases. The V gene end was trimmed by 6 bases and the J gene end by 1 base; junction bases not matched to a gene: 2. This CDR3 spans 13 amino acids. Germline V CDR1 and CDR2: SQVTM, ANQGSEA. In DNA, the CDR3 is TGCAGCGTATTAGCGGGGGGCACAGATACGCAGTATTTT. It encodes CSVLAGGTDTQYF.

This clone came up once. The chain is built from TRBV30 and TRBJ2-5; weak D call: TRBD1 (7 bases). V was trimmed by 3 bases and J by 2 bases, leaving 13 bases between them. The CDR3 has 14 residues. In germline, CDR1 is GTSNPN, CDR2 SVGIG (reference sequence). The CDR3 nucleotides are TGTGCCTGGAGGAACCCAGGGGGGCAAGAGACCCAGTACTTC. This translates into CAWRNPGGQETQYF.

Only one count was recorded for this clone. CDR3 residues: CASSHLGGADEQYF. The CDR3 DNA reads TGCGCCAGCAGCCACTTGGGAGGGGCCGACGAGCAGTACTTC. V and J are TRBV10-1 and TRBJ2-7; 7 bases agree with TRBD2. Per germline, CDR1 WNHNN and CDR2 SYGVQD (reference sequence). This CDR3 comprises 14 residues. Losses at the gene ends were 6 bases for V and 5 bases for J; bases not matched to a gene: 10.

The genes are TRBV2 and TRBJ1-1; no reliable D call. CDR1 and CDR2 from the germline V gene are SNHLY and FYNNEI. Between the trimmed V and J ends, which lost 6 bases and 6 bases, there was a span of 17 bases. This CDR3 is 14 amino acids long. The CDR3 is CASSRGWQLAEAFF. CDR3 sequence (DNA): TGTGCCAGCAGCCGCGGCTGGCAATTGGCTGAAGCTTTCTTT.

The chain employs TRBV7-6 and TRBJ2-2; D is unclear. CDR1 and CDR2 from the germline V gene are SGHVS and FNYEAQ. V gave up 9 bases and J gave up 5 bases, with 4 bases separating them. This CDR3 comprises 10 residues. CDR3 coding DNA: TGTGCCAGTTCGACCGGGGAGCTGTTTTTT. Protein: CASSTGELFF.

CDR3 sequence: CAISALAGPETQYF. Here the CDR3 DNA reads TGTGCCATCAGTGCATTAGCGGGGCCAGAGACCCAGTACTTC. The J gene is TRBJ2-5, the V gene TRBV10-3; 8 bases match TRBD2. Germline V gives CDR1 ENHRY, CDR2 SYGVKD. The V and J ends lost 4 bases and 4 bases, in that order; junction bases with no gene match: 5. CDR3 length: 14 amino acids.

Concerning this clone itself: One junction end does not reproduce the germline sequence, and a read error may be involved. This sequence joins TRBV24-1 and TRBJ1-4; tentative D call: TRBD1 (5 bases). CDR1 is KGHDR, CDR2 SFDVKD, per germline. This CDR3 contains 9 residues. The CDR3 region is CATSSGALF. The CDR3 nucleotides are TGTGCCACCAGTAGCGGGGCCCTTTTT.

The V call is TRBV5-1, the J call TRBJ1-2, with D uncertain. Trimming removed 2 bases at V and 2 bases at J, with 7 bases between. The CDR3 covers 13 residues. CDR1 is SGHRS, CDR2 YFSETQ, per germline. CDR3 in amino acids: CASSFDTNYGYTF. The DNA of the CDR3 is TGCGCCAGCAGCTTCGACACAAACTATGGCTACACCTTC.

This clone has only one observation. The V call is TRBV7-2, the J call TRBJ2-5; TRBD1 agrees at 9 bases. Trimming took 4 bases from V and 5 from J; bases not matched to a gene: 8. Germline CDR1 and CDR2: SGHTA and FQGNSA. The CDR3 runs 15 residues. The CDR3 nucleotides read TGTGCCAGCAGCTACCAACAGGGGGCGGGGGAGACCCAGTACTTC. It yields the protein CASSYQQGAGETQYF.

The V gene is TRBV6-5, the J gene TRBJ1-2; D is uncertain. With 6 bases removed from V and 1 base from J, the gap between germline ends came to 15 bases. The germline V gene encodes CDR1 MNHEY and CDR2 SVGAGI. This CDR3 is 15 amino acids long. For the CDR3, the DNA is TGTGCCAGCAGGCCGGGAGCTTCTAATAACTATGGCTACACCTTC. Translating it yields CASRPGASNNYGYTF.

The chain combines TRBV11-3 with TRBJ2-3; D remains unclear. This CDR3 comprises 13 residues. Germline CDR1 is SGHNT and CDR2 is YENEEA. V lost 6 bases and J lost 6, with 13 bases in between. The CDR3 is CASSSNSGDTQYF. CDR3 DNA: TGTGCCAGCAGTTCAAACAGTGGGGATACGCAGTATTTT.

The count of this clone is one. The CDR3: CASSYSTGIYGYTF. As DNA, the CDR3 is TGTGCCAGCAGTTACTCTACCGGGATCTATGGCTACACCTTC. The chain joins TRBV6-5 to TRBJ1-2; D not certain. The germline V and J ends were trimmed by 0 bases and 4 bases, with 9 bases remaining between them. The CDR3 length is 14 residues. Germline-derived CDR1 and CDR2 are MNHEY and SVGAGI.

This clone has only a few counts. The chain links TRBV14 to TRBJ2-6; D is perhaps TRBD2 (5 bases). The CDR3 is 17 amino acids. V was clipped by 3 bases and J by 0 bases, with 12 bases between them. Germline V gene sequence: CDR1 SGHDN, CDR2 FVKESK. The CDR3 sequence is CASSHRTQYSGANVLTF. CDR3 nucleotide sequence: TGTGCCAGCAGCCACCGGACTCAATACTCTGGGGCCAACGTCCTGACTTTC.

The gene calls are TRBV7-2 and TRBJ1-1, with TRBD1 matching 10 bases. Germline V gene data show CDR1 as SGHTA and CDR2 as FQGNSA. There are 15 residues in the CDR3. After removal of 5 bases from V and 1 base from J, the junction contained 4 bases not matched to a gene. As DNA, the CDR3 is TGTGCCAGCAGCCAATGGGACAGGGGGAACACTGAAGCTTTCTTT. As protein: CASSQWDRGNTEAFF.

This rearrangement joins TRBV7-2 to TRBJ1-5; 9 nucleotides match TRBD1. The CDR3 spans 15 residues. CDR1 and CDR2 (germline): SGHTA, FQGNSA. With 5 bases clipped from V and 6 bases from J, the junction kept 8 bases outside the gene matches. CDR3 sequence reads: CASSPGTGKGQPQHF. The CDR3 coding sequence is TGTGCCAGCAGCCCCGGGACAGGGAAAGGTCAGCCCCAGCATTTT.

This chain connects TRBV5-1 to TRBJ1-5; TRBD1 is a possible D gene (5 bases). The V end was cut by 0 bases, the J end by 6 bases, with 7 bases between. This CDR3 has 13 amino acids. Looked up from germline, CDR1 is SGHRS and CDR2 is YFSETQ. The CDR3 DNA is TGCGCCAGCAGCTTGGATGGGGCTCAGCCCCAGCATTTT. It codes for CASSLDGAQPQHF.

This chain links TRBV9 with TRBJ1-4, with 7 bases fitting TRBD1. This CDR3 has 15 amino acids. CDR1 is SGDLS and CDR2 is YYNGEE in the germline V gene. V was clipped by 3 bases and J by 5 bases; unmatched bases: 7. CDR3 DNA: TGTGCCAGCAGCGAGTGGGACAGTATAAATGAAAAACTGTTTTTT. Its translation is CASSEWDSINEKLFF.

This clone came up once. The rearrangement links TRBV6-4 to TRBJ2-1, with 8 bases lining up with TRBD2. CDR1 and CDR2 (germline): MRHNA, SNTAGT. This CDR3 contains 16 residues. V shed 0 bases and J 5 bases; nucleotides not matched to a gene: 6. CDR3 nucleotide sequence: TGTGCCAGCAGTGACTCTAACGGGGGGGGTAACAATGAGCAGTTCTTC. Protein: CASSDSNGGGNNEQFF.

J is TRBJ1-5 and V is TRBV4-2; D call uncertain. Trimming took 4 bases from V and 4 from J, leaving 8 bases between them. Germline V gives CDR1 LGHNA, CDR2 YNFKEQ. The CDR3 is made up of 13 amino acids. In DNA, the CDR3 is TGTGCCAGCAGCCGGGCCGAGAATCAGCCCCAGCATTTT. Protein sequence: CASSRAENQPQHF.

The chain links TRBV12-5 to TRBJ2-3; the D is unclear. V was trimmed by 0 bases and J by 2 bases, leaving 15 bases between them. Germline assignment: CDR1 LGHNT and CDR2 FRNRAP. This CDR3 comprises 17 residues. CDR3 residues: CASGLVRSSWNTDTQYF. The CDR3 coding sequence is TGTGCTAGTGGTTTGGTACGTAGTAGCTGGAACACAGATACGCAGTATTTT.

The DNA for the CDR3 is TGTGCCAGTCGACAGGGAGAATATGGCTACACCTTC. Its translation: CASRQGEYGYTF. The chain carries TRBV6-5 and TRBJ1-2, with 7 positions matching TRBD1. Looked up from germline, CDR1 is MNHEY and CDR2 is SVGAGI. CDR3 length: 12 residues. Losses at the gene ends were 9 bases for V and 5 bases for J; bases not matched to a gene: 6.

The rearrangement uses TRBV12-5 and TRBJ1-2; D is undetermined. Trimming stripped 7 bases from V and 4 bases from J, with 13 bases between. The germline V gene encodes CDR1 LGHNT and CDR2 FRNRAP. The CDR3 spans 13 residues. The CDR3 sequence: CASASGVGYGYTF. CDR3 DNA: TGTGCTAGTGCCTCAGGTGTTGGCTATGGCTACACCTTC.

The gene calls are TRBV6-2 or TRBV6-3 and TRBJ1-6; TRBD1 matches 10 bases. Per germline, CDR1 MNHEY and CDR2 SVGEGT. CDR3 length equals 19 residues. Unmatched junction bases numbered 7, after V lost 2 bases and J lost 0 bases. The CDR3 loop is CASSYVPGQGSSYNSPLHF. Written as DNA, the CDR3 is TGTGCCAGCAGTTACGTTCCGGGACAGGGGAGCTCCTATAATTCACCCCTCCACTTT.

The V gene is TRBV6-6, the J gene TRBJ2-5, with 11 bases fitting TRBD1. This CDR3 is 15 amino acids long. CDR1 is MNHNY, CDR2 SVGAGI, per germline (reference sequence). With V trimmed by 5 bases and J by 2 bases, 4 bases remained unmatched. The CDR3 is CASSGQGARQETQYF. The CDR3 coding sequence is TGTGCCAGCAGTGGACAGGGGGCAAGGCAAGAGACCCAGTACTTC.

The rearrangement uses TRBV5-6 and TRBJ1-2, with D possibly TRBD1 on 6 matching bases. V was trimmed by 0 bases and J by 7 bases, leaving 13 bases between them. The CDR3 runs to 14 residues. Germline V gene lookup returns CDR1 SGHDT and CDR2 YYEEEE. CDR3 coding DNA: TGTGCCAGCAGCTTGGACAGGGCTTCCGGTGGCTACACCTTC. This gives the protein CASSLDRASGGYTF.

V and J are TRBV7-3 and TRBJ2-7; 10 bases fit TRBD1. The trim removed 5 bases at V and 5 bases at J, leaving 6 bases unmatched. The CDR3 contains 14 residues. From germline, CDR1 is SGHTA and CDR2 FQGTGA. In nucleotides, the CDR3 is TGTGCCAGCAGCCAAACAGGGACAGGGGACGAGCAGTACTTC. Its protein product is CASSQTGTGDEQYF. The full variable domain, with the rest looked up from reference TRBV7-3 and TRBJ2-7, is GAGVSQTPSNKVTEKGKYVELRCDPISGHTALYWYRQSLGQGPEFLIYFQGTGAADDSGLPNDRFFAVRPEGSVSTLKIQRTERGDSAVYLCASSQTGTGDEQYFGPGTRLTVT.